This T cell receptor beta chain is from a study of T-cell reconstitution after alpha-beta-depleted transplantation in children. Study findings and constraints: The high TCRbeta diversity at day 60 in some patients came from surviving recipient T cells and thymic progenitors. Newly made T cells mostly supplied T-cell counts and diversity one year after transplant. Where alpha-beta T cells came from about two months after transplant was reportedly several hundred expanded graft clones.

Library preparation (for TCRbeta) was performed with unique molecular identifiers. A single record per CDR3 protein comes from TCRdb applying MiXCR to the PCR reads. Of about 250,000 distinct CDR3 sequences in the sample, 20% to 30% were seen once. This clonotype was seen more than once but under ten times. No antigen is known for it. The sample in question was PBMCs, mostly from graft donor cells, obtained 360 days after TCRalphabeta/CD19-depleted stem cell transplant. The receptor's source is a female patient between 2 and 15 years old who had a stem cell transplant for congenital amegakaryocytic thrombocytopenia, so the T cells may come from the graft donor.

This CDR3 is CASSTDRGRDGYTF. The CDR3 DNA sequence: TGCGCCAGCAGCACAGACAGGGGGCGAGATGGCTACACCTTC. V usage is TRBV5-1 and J usage is TRBJ1-2; 10 bases align to TRBD1. V gave up 4 bases and J gave up 6 bases; unmatched junction bases: 6. The CDR3 is 14 amino acids. Per the germline V gene, CDR1 is SGHRS and CDR2 is YFSETQ.